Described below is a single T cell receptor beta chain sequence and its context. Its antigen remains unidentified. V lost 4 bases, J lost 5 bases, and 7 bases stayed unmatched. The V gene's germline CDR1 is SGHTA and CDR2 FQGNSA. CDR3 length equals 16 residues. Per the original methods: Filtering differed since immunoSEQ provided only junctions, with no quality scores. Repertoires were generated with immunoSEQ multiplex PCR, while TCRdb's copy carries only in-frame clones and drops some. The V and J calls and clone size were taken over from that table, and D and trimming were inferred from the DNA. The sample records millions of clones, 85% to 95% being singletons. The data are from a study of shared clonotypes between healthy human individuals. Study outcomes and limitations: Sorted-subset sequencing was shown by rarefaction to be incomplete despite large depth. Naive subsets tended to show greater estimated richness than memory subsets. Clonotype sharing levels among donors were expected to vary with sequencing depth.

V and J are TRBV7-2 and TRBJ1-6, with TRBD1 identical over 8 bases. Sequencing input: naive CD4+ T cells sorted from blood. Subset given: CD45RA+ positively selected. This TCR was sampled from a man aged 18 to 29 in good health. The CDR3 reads CASSSQTGVNNSPLHF. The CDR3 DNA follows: TGTGCCAGCAGCTCACAGACAGGGGTCAATAATTCACCCCTCCACTTT.